The 6 T cell receptor beta chains reported below all come from one sample, sequenced in a study of blood T cells in healthy people across ages. A second PCR of about 6 to 12 cycles used a sample-barcoded 5' primer and a J-beta primer mix. TCRdb passed the 5' RACE reads through MiXCR, listing each CDR3 protein once. The sample contains roughly 830,000 distinct CDR3 sequences, around 62% of which appear only once. The sample consisted of blood. The receptor set was obtained from a man aged 30-40 years in good health.

The sample holds one count of this clonotype. The chain links TRBV5-1 to TRBJ1-1; D is unresolved. The CDR3 consists of 14 residues. With 4 bases removed from V and 5 bases from J, the gap between germline ends came to 15 bases. Germline values: CDR1 SGHRS, CDR2 YFSETQ. CDR3 in amino acids: CASSVFRGDTEAFF. The CDR3 nucleotides are TGCGCCAGCAGCGTGTTCCGGGGAGATACTGAAGCTTTCTTT.

J is TRBJ2-5 and V is TRBV12-3 or TRBV12-4, with D perhaps TRBD2 (6 bases). The CDR3 sequence is 15 residues long. With 3 bases removed from V and 11 bases from J, the gap between germline ends came to 22 bases. For the CDR3, the DNA is TGTGCCAGCAGTTTTGCGGGGCCCCTCGCCAATGAGCAGTACTTC. Translated: CASSFAGPLANEQYF.

This chain joins TRBV11-1 and TRBJ2-5, with D possibly called TRBD1 or TRBD2 (6 bases each). This CDR3 is 16 amino acids long. In germline, CDR1 is SGHAT, CDR2 FQDESV (reference sequence). The V and J ends lost 0 bases and 5 bases respectively, with 16 bases between them. CDR3 amino acids: CASSLAGRGARETQYF. The DNA for the CDR3 is TGTGCCAGCAGCTTAGCAGGAAGGGGGGCTAGGGAGACCCAGTACTTC.

This clonotype was counted between two and nine times. The chain employs TRBV6-6 and TRBJ2-1; TRBD2 matches 8 bases. V was pared by 10 bases and J by 10 bases, with 3 bases of the junction left unmatched. Germline V gives CDR1 MNHNY, CDR2 SVGAGI (reference sequence). This CDR3 region has 10 residues. The DNA for the CDR3 is TGTGCCATCGGGGGGGTGGAGCAGTTCTTC. It encodes CAIGGVEQFF.

In this sample, this clonotype turned up once. This chain connects TRBV29-1 to TRBJ1-5, with 9 bases aligning to TRBD1. The CDR3 totals 14 residues. Looked up from germline, CDR1 is SQVTM and CDR2 is ANQGSEA. Trimming took 4 bases from V and 6 from J; bases not matched to a gene: 7. The CDR3 spells CSVGGDRVGQPQHF. CDR3 coding DNA: TGCAGCGTTGGAGGGGACAGGGTCGGTCAGCCCCAGCATTTT.

This clonotype was detected many times. The genes are TRBV4-2 and TRBJ2-3; the D gene is possibly TRBD1 (5 bases). The CDR3 loop spans 13 amino acids. CDR1 is LGHNA and CDR2 is YNFKEQ in the germline V gene. Trimming left V 1 base short and J 3 bases short, with 5 bases between. In DNA, the CDR3 is TGTGCCAGCAGCCAAGCAGGGACAGATACGCAGTATTTT. It yields the protein CASSQAGTDTQYF.